This T cell receptor beta chain was retrieved from a study of CD4+ T cells in melanoma. Clones were sequenced by immunoSEQ multiplex PCR, and TCRdb holds only the in-frame ones, with some missing. Seen here are 120,000 to 150,000 clones, 80% to 95% observed once, and the top ten hold less than 2%. Germline assignment: CDR1 SGHAT and CDR2 FQNNGV. Trimming took off 3 bases at V and 3 bases at J, with 9 bases between the two ends. The length of the CDR3 is 14 residues. Turning to this clone: Its antigen remains unidentified.

Whole-study findings and limits: In melanoma, neoantigen-specific CD4+ T cells reportedly differed in differentiation state.

The clonotype was recovered from a human donor with melanoma. This chain connects TRBV11-2 to TRBJ1-3; no reliable D call. CDR3 region: CASSLAGFGNTIYF. The CDR3 DNA follows: TGTGCCAGCAGCTTGGCAGGTTTTGGAAACACCATATATTTT.